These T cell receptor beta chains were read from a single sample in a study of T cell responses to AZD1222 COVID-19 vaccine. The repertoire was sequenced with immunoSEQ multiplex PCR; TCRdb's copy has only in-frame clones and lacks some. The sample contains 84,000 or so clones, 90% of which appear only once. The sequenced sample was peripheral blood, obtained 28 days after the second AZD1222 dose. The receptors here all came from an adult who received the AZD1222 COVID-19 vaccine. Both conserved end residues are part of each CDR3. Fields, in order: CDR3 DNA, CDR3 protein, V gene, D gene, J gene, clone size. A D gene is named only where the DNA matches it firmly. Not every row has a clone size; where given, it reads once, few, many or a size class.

TGTGCCAGCAGCCCGAATAGTAACTATGGCTACACCTTC	CASSPNSNYGYTF	TRBV7-9	-	TRBJ1-2	-
TGTGCCAGCAGCCAAGAGGCCGCTAATTCACCCCTCCACTTT	CASSQEAANSPLHF	TRBV3-1/TRBV3-2	-	TRBJ1-6	-
TGTGCCAGCGGCCTACTAGCGGGAGATGAGCAGTTCTTC	CASGLLAGDEQFF	TRBV6-2/TRBV6-3	TRBD2	TRBJ2-1	-
TGTGCCAGCAGCCAGGGACAGAATAGGGGCTACACCTTC	CASSQGQNRGYTF	TRBV3-1/TRBV3-2	TRBD1	TRBJ1-2	-
TGTGCCAGCAGCTCGGGGCGGGATAGTCGGGGTTGGCGAGAGACCCAGTACTTC	CASSSGRDSRGWRETQYF	TRBV5-8	-	TRBJ2-5	-
TGTGCCAGCAGCCTTAGTCCGGGAGGCACTGAAGCTTTCTTT	CASSLSPGGTEAFF	TRBV7-2	-	TRBJ1-1	once
TGTGCCACCAGTGACGGGAAGGGGGCTGAAAAACTGTTTTTT	CATSDGKGAEKLFF	TRBV24-1	TRBD1	TRBJ1-4	-
TGTGCCAGCTGCTATATGGGACAGCCGAACACTGAAGCTTTCTTT	CASCYMGQPNTEAFF	TRBV27	TRBD1	TRBJ1-1	-
-	CASSSSDSNQPQHF	TRBV4-1	-	TRBJ1-5	-
TGTGCCAGCAGCTTGGACCAGGCCTCTCAGCCCCAGCATTTT	CASSLDQASQPQHF	TRBV5-6	-	TRBJ1-5	-
TGTGCCAGCAGTCCTTCAGGCATAAACTATGGCTACACCTTC	CASSPSGINYGYTF	TRBV28	-	TRBJ1-2	-
TGTGCCAGCAGCTTAGGGAACAGGGATAACTATGGCTACACCTTC	CASSLGNRDNYGYTF	TRBV13	-	TRBJ1-2	few
TGTGCCAGCAGCTTAGAGCTAGCGATCCGAGAAGTGGTCCAGTACTTC	CASSLELAIREVVQYF	TRBV11-3	-	TRBJ2-5	-
TGTGCCAGCAGCTTAGACTCAGCATCCAGTCAGCCCCAGCATTTT	CASSLDSASSQPQHF	TRBV7-9	-	TRBJ1-5	-
TGTGCCAGCAGCTTAGCGACGGGATCGGAAGCTTTCTTT	CASSLATGSEAFF	TRBV7-6	-	TRBJ1-1	once
TGTGCCAGCAGCGTAGACTGGGACGGCGCCGAATACGAGCAGTACTTC	CASSVDWDGAEYEQYF	TRBV9	-	TRBJ2-7	-
TGTGCCAGTACCAAGAACACTGAAGCTTTCTTT	CASTKNTEAFF	TRBV19	-	TRBJ1-1	once
TGTGCCAGCAGCCCGGGACAGCTTAGATGGATTCAGTACTTC	CASSPGQLRWIQYF	TRBV11-3	TRBD1	TRBJ2-4	-
TGCGCCAGCAATACGGGAGAGTCTGGGGCCAACGTCCTGACTTTC	CASNTGESGANVLTF	TRBV5-1	-	TRBJ2-6	-
TGTGCCAGCAGCGTTGACGGAGTGAACACTGAAGCTTTCTTT	CASSVDGVNTEAFF	TRBV9	-	TRBJ1-1	-
TGTGCCAGCAGCTTAGGGTCTGGGGTCGCGGCTTTCTTT	CASSLGSGVAAFF	TRBV7-3	-	TRBJ1-1	-
TGTGCCAGCAGCTTGGAATGGGGGGCGAACACCGGGGAGCTGTTTTTT	CASSLEWGANTGELFF	TRBV5-5	-	TRBJ2-2	-
TGTGCCAGCAGTGAGGGGGACAGTAACGACGAGCAGTACTTC	CASSEGDSNDEQYF	TRBV6-1	TRBD1	TRBJ2-7	-
TGTGCCAGTAAGCCACGCATAAACTCTGGAAACACCATATATTTT	CASKPRINSGNTIYF	TRBV19	-	TRBJ1-3	-
TGTGCCAGCAGCTTGGCCGGTCTGGTGGGGAGAAACACTGAAGCTTTCTTT	CASSLAGLVGRNTEAFF	TRBV5-4	-	TRBJ1-1	-
TGTGCCAGCAGTTTAGATCCCGACAGCGGCTACACCTTC	CASSLDPDSGYTF	TRBV12-3/TRBV12-4	-	TRBJ1-2	-
TGTGCAAGCGGACAGGGGTCAGATACGCAGTATTTT	CASGQGSDTQYF	TRBV7-3	TRBD1	TRBJ2-3	-
TGTGCCTGGAGCTCATGGGGGACTTCGCGATACGAGCAGTACTTC	CAWSSWGTSRYEQYF	TRBV30	-	TRBJ2-7	-
TGTGCCAGCAGGTCCGGGACAGCCGAGCCTTATGGCTACACCTTC	CASRSGTAEPYGYTF	TRBV5-4	TRBD1	TRBJ1-2	-
TGTGCCAGCAGCTTAGCGCATGCGGCAGGGGTGGAGACCCAGTACTTC	CASSLAHAAGVETQYF	TRBV7-7	-	TRBJ2-5	-
TGTGCCACCAGTGATTCAAGGACAAGTCCCTACGAGCAGTACTTC	CATSDSRTSPYEQYF	TRBV24-1	-	TRBJ2-7	-
TGTGCCAGCTCACCTCGACAGGGGGCGGATGGCTACACCTTC	CASSPRQGADGYTF	TRBV18	TRBD1	TRBJ1-2	-
TGTGCCAGCAGCTTGGATAGGGACCGTCTCCGCTACACCTTC	CASSLDRDRLRYTF	TRBV5-6	-	TRBJ1-2	few
TGTGCCAGCAGTTACCAACTAGCGGCTGAGCAGTTCTTC	CASSYQLAAEQFF	TRBV6-5	TRBD2	TRBJ2-1	-